Listed below are T cell receptor beta chains from one sample, sequenced in a study of blood T cell repertoires in COVID-19. The method was immunoSEQ multiplex PCR; TCRdb's version includes in-frame clones alone and lacks a portion of them. The sample contains around 110,000 clones, 84% of which appear only once. The specimen sequenced was PBMCs or T cells enriched from blood (not recorded which). These receptors were obtained from a woman between 25 and 40 years old who had recovered from COVID-19. Each CDR3 is given with its conserved first and last residue. The D gene is left open where the match is weak. Part of the rows lack a size; the others show once, few, many or a class for expanded clones.

CDR3	DNA	size	D	V	J
CASSLDLAGGRAETQYF	TGCGCCAGCAGCTTGGATCTAGCGGGTGGCCGGGCGGAGACCCAGTACTTC	.	TRBD2	TRBV5-1	TRBJ2-5
CSARELAGQFF	TGCAGTGCTAGAGAACTAGCGGGGCAGTTCTTC	.	TRBD2	TRBV20-1	TRBJ2-1
CASTGGVSYNEQFF	TGTGCCAGCACAGGGGGCGTTTCCTACAATGAGCAGTTCTTC	.	TRBD1	TRBV28	TRBJ2-1
CASSQDRGYEQYF	TGCGCCAGCAGCCAAGATCGAGGTTACGAGCAGTACTTC	.	.	TRBV4-1	TRBJ2-7
CASSLVSSGRTGELFF	TGTGCCAGCAGCTTAGTGTCTAGCGGGCGCACCGGGGAGCTGTTTTTT	.	TRBD2	TRBV7-2	TRBJ2-2
CASSLLARGDGYTF	TGTGCCAGCAGTTTACTCGCCAGGGGGGATGGCTACACCTTC	.	TRBD1	TRBV28	TRBJ1-2
CATSLGQGITDTQYF	TGTGCCACCAGCCTGGGACAGGGCATCACAGATACGCAGTATTTT	.	TRBD1	TRBV24-1	TRBJ2-3
CASSLQGSTEAFF	TGTGCCAGCAGTTTACAGGGGAGCACTGAAGCTTTCTTT	.	.	TRBV28	TRBJ1-1
CASSLVAEGDTQYF	TGTGCCAGCAGCTTAGTGGCGGAGGGGGATACGCAGTATTTT	.	.	TRBV11-3	TRBJ2-3
CASSPRTDGREKLFF	TGTGCCAGCAGCCCTAGGACAGACGGACGTGAAAAACTGTTTTTT	.	.	TRBV3-1/TRBV3-2	TRBJ1-4
CASSRDRGVYNEQFF	TGTGCCAGCAGCCGGGACAGGGGGGTATACAATGAGCAGTTCTTC	.	TRBD1	TRBV7-2	TRBJ2-1
CASSLSGQGQETQYF	TGTGCCAGCAGCTTATCGGGACAGGGGCAAGAGACCCAGTACTTC	.	TRBD1	TRBV11-3	TRBJ2-5
CASLHRRSLAGSNTGELFF	TGTGCCAGCCTCCATCGTCGTTCGCTAGCGGGATCGAACACCGGGGAGCTGTTTTTT	.	TRBD2	TRBV19	TRBJ2-2
CAWSVGGTYNQPQHF	TGTGCCTGGAGTGTGGGGGGAACCTACAATCAGCCCCAGCATTTT	.	.	TRBV30	TRBJ1-5
CATSDSASGFYNEQFF	TGTGCCACCAGTGATTCGGCTAGCGGGTTTTACAATGAGCAGTTCTTC	once	TRBD2	TRBV24-1	TRBJ2-1
CASSLEDRGNREIYEQYF	TGTGCCAGCAGCTTAGAGGACAGGGGGAACAGAGAGATCTACGAGCAGTACTTC	.	TRBD1	TRBV7-4	TRBJ2-7
CASSWGGTGPTAYEQYF	TGCGCCAGCAGCTGGGGAGGGACAGGGCCTACCGCCTACGAGCAGTACTTC	.	TRBD1	TRBV5-1	TRBJ2-7
CAWRRTGVNEQFF	TGTGCCTGGAGGAGGACAGGGGTAAATGAGCAGTTCTTC	.	TRBD1	TRBV30	TRBJ2-1
CASSPGGDRVTTGELFF	TGTGCCAGCAGCCCCGGGGGGGACAGGGTCACCACCGGGGAGCTGTTTTTT	.	.	TRBV5-4	TRBJ2-2
CASSASGWTGNTIYF	TGTGCCAGCAGTGCAAGCGGTTGGACTGGAAACACCATATATTTT	.	.	TRBV25-1	TRBJ1-3
CASSWDTQETQYF	TGCGCCAGCAGCTGGGACACCCAAGAGACCCAGTACTTC	.	.	TRBV5-1	TRBJ2-5
CASSAHRTGGRGYTF	TGTGCCAGCAGCGCCCACCGGACAGGGGGGAGAGGCTACACCTTC	.	TRBD1	TRBV9	TRBJ1-2
CASSQDPSGGTDTQYF	TGCGCCAGCAGCCAAGACCCTAGCGGGGGCACAGATACGCAGTATTTT	.	TRBD2	TRBV4-3	TRBJ2-3
CASRGLSYEQYF	TGTGCCAGCAGGGGGCTGTCCTACGAGCAGTACTTC	once	.	TRBV28	TRBJ2-7
CSAKGIYTDTQYF	TGCAGCGCCAAGGGGATATACACAGATACGCAGTATTTT	.	.	TRBV29-1	TRBJ2-3
CASRTGSGNQPQHF	TGTGCCAGCAGGACGGGGTCTGGGAATCAGCCCCAGCATTTT	.	.	TRBV27	TRBJ1-5
CAWTKRGNTEAFF	TGTGCCTGGACGAAAAGAGGGAACACTGAAGCTTTCTTT	.	.	TRBV30	TRBJ1-1
CASSLNREMEQYF	TGTGCCAGCAGCTTAAACCGCGAGATGGAGCAGTACTTC	few	.	TRBV11-3	TRBJ2-7
CASSADSLGTGELFF	TGTGCCAGCAGCGCGGACTCCCTGGGCACCGGGGAGCTGTTTTTT	.	.	TRBV9	TRBJ2-2
CASSYSIGQYNSPLHF	TGTGCCAGCAGTTACTCGATCGGACAGTATAATTCACCCCTCCACTTT	.	.	TRBV6-5	TRBJ1-6
CASTKFSTGAREAFF	TGTGCCAGCACCAAATTCTCGACAGGGGCAAGGGAAGCTTTCTTT	.	TRBD1	TRBV28	TRBJ1-1
CATSDPGTSGGSYNEQFF	TGTGCCACCAGTGACCCAGGGACTAGCGGGGGCTCCTACAATGAGCAGTTCTTC	.	TRBD2	TRBV24-1	TRBJ2-1
CASSRHRLAGAGTGELFF	TGCGCCAGCAGCCGACACAGACTAGCGGGAGCGGGCACCGGGGAGCTGTTTTTT	.	TRBD2	TRBV4-3	TRBJ2-2